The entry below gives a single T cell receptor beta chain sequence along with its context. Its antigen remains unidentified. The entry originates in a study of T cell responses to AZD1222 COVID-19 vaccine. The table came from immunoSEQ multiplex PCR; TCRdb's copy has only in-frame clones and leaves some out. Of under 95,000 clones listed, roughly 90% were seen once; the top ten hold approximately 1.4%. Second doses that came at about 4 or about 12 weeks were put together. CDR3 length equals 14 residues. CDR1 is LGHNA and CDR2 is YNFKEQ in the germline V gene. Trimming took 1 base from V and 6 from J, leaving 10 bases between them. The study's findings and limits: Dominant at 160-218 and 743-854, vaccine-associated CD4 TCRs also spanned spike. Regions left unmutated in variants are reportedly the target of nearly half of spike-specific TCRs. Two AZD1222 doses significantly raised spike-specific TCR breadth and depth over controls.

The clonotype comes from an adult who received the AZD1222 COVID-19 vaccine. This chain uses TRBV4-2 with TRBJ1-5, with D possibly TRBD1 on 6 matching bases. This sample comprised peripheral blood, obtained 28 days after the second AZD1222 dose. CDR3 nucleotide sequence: TGTGCCAGCAGCCAAGGCAGGGGCGGTCAGCCCCAGCATTTT. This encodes CASSQGRGGQPQHF.